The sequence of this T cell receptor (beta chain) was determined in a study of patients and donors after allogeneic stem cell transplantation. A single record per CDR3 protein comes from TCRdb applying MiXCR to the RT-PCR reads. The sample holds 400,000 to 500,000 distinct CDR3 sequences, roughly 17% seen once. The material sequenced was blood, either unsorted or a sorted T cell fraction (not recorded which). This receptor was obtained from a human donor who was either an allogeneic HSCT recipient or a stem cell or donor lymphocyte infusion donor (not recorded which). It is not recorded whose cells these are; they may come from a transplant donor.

The DNA of the CDR3 is TGTGCCAGCAGGCAGGGAGTGGAAGCTTTCTTT. It yields the protein CASRQGVEAFF. The chain joins TRBV6-5 to TRBJ1-1, with D possibly matching TRBD1 (5 bases). The CDR3 covers 11 residues. From germline, CDR1 is MNHEY and CDR2 SVGAGI. V shed 6 bases and J shed 8 bases, with 10 bases lying between them.